This TCR beta chain was profiled in a study of OX40 agonist ivuxolimab in advanced cancers. Study-wide context: Participants averaged roughly 60 years of age (range about 23 to 80) and were 75% to 90% male.

In this sample, this clone turned up a few times. Its antigen is still unknown. The method was immunoSEQ multiplex PCR; TCRdb's version includes in-frame clones alone and lacks a portion of them. The table includes roughly 120,000 clones, 80% to 90% detected once. Germline V gives CDR1 SGHTA, CDR2 FQGNSA. V was trimmed by 4 bases and J by 6 bases, leaving 10 bases between them. The length of the CDR3 is 12 residues. The study's findings and limits: The study found among the lowest clonal expansion in partial responders at 0.1-3.0 mg/kg.

The chain combines TRBV7-2 with TRBJ2-7; D is unresolved. The source of this sequence is an adult with an advanced solid tumor such as melanoma, head and neck, liver or kidney cancer. The material was CD4+ or CD8+ T cells sorted from blood, obtained in a trial of the OX40 agonist ivuxolimab. The DNA of the CDR3 is TGTGCCAGCAGCTCCTTGACCAGCGAGCAGTACTTC. Its protein product is CASSSLTSEQYF. The whole variable domain, remainder taken from reference TRBV7-2 and TRBJ2-7, is GAGVSQSPSNKVTEKGKDVELRCDPISGHTALYWYRQSLGQGLEFLIYFQGNSAPDKSGLPSDRFSAERTGGSVSTLTIQRTQQEDSAVYLCASSSLTSEQYFGPGTRLTVT.